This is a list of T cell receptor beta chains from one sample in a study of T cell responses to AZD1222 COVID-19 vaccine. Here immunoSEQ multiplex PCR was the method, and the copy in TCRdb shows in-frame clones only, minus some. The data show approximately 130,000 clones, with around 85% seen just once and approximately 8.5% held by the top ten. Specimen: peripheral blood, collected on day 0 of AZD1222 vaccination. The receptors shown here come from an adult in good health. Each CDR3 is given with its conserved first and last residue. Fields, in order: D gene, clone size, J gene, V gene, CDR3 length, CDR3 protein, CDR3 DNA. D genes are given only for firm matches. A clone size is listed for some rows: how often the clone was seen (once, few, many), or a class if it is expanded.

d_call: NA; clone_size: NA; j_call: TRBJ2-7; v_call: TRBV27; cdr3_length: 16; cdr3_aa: CASSQITGPSLYEQYF; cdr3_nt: TGTGCCAGCAGTCAAATCACAGGTCCCTCCTTGTACGAGCAGTACTTC
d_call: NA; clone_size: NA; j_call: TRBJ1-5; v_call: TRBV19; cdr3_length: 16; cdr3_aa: CASSIWRGISNQPQHF; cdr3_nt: TGTGCCAGTAGTATTTGGCGTGGGATTAGCAATCAGCCCCAGCATTTT
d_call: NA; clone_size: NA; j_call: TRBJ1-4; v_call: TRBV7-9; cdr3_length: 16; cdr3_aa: CASSSTWGAESEKLFF; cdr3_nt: TGTGCCAGCAGCTCCACCTGGGGGGCGGAAAGTGAAAAACTGTTTTTT
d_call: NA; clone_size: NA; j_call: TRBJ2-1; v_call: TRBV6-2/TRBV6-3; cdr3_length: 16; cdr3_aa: CASSPGLPLSYNEQFF; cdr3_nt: TGTGCCAGCAGTCCGGGACTGCCCCTCTCCTACAATGAGCAGTTCTTC
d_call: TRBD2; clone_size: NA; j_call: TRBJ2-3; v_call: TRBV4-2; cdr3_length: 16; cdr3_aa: CASSQELAGERDTQYF; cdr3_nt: TGTGCCAGCAGCCAAGAACTAGCGGGAGAAAGAGATACGCAGTATTTT
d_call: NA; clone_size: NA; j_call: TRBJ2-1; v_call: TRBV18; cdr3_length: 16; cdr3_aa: CASSLQAERSYNEQFF; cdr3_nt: TGTGCCAGCTCACTTCAAGCGGAGCGCTCCTACAATGAGCAGTTCTTC
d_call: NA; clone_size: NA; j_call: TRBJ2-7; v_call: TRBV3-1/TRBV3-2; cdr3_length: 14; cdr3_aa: CASSRMTRGYEQYF; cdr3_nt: TGTGCCAGCAGCCGCATGACCAGAGGGTACGAGCAGTACTTC
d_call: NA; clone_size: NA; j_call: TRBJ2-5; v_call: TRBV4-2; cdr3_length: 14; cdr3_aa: CASSQDRGMETQYF; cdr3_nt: TGTGCCAGCAGCCAAGATCGGGGAATGGAGACCCAGTACTTC
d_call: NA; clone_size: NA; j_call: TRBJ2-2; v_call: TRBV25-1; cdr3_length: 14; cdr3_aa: CASSEYVSAGELFF; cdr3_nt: TGTGCCAGCAGTGAATACGTAAGCGCCGGGGAGCTGTTTTTT
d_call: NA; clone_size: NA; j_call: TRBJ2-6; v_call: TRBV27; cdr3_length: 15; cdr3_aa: CASSPRGSGANVLTF; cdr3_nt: TGTGCCAGCAGTCCCAGGGGCTCTGGGGCCAACGTCCTGACTTTC
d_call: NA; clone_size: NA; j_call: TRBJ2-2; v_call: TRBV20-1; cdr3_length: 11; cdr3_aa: CSHSGAGELFF; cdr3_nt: TGCAGTCATTCGGGAGCCGGGGAGCTGTTTTTT
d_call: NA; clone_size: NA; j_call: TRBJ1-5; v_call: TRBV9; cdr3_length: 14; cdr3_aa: CASSVSGSNQPQHF; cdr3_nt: TGTGCCAGCAGCGTATCAGGGTCCAATCAGCCCCAGCATTTT
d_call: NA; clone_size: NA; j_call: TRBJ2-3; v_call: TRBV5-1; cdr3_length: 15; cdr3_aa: CASSPNGQYSDTQYF; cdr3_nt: TGCGCCAGCAGCCCAAATGGACAGTATTCAGATACGCAGTATTTT
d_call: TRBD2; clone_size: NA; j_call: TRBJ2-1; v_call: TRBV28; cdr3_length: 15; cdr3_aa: CASSLLGGGNNEQFF; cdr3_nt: TGTGCCAGCAGTTTACTTGGCGGGGGGAACAATGAGCAGTTCTTC
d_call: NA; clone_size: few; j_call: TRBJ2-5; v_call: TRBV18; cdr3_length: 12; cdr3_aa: CASSPSAETQYF; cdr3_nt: TGTGCCAGCTCACCATCCGCAGAGACCCAGTACTTC
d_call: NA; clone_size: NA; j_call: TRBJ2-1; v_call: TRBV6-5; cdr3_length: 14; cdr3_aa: CARFPRGAGNEQFF; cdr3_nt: TGTGCCAGATTCCCCAGGGGTGCTGGGAATGAGCAGTTCTTC
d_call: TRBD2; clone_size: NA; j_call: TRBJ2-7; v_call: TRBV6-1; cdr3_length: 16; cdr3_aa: CASREKGTSWSYEQYF; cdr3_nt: TGTGCCAGCAGAGAAAAAGGGACTAGCTGGTCCTACGAGCAGTACTTC
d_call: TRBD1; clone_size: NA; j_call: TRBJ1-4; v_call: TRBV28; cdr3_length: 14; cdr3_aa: CASSRRTGNEKLFF; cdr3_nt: TGTGCCAGCAGTCGACGGACAGGGAATGAAAAACTGTTTTTT
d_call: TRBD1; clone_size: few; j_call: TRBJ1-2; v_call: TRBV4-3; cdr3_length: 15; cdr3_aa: CASSQEGTGVYGYTF; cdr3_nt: TGCGCCAGCAGCCAAGAGGGGACAGGGGTCTATGGCTACACCTTC
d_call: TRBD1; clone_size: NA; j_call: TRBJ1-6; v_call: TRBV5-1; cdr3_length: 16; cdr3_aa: CASSLAIQGDNSPLHF; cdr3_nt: TGCGCCAGCAGCTTGGCCATTCAGGGGGATAATTCACCCCTCCACTTT
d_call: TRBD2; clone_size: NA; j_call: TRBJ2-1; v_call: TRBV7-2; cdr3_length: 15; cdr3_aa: CASSPQWRGGGEQFF; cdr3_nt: TGTGCCAGCAGCCCTCAATGGCGGGGGGGCGGTGAGCAGTTCTTC
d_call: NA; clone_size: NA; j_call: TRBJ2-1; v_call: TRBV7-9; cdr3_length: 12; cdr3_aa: CASSHPGREQFF; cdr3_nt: TGTGCCAGCAGCCACCCAGGGCGTGAGCAGTTCTTC
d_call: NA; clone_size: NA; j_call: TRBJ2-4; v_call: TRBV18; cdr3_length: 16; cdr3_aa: CASSPQAMLAKNIQYF; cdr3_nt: TGTGCCAGCTCACCACAGGCTATGCTAGCCAAAAACATTCAGTACTTC
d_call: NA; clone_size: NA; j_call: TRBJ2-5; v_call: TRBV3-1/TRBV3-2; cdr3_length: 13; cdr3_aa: CASSNTRGTPEYF; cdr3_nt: TGTGCCAGCAGCAATACGAGGGGGACACCGGAGTACTTC
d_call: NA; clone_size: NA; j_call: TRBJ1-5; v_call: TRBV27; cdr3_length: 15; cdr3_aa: CASSFGTGGDQPQHF; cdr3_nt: TGTGCCAGCAGTTTCGGAACCGGAGGCGATCAGCCCCAGCATTTT
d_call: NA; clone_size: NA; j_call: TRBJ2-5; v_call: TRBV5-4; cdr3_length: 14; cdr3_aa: CASSLMGGAETQYF; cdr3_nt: TGTGCCAGCAGCTTGATGGGTGGGGCCGAGACCCAGTACTTC
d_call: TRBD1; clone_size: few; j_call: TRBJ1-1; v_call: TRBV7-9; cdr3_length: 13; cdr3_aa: CASSETGVSEAFF; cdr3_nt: TGTGCCAGCAGCGAAACAGGGGTTTCTGAAGCTTTCTTT
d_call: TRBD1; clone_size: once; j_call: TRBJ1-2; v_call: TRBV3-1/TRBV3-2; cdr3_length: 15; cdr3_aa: CASNRQDRANYGYTF; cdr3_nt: TGTGCCAGCAACCGCCAGGACAGGGCGAACTATGGCTACACCTTC
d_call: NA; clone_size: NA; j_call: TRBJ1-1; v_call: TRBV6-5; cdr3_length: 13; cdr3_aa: CASNELRGTEAFF; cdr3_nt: TGTGCCAGCAACGAGTTAAGGGGCACTGAAGCTTTCTTT
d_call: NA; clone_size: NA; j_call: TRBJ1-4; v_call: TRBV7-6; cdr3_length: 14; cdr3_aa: CASSLGTTNEKLFF; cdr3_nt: TGTGCCAGCAGCTTAGGTACAACTAATGAAAAACTGTTTTTT
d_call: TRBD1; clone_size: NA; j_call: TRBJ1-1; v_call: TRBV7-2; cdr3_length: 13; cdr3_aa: CASTAMTGTEAFF; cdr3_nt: TGTGCCAGCACCGCCATGACAGGGACTGAAGCTTTCTTT
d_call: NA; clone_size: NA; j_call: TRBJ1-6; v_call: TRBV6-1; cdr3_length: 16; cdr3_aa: CASSESGPEGGSPLHF; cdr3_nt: TGTGCCAGCAGTGAAAGCGGACCTGAGGGAGGCTCACCCCTCCACTTT
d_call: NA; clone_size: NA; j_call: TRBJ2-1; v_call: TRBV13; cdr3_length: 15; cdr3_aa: CAGKTRGGVYNEQFF; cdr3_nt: TGTGCCGGCAAAACCCGAGGAGGGGTCTACAATGAGCAGTTCTTC
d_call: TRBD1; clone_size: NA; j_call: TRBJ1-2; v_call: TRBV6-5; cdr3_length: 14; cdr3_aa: CASSRTGALYGYTF; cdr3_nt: TGTGCCAGCAGTAGAACAGGGGCCCTCTATGGCTACACCTTC
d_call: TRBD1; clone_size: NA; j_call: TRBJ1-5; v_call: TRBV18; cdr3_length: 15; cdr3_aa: CASSPTGNSNQPQHF; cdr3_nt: TGTGCCAGCTCACCGACAGGGAATAGCAATCAGCCCCAGCATTTT
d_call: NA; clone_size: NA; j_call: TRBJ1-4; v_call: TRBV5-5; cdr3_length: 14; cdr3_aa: CASSPQGRDEKLFF; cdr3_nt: TGTGCCAGCAGCCCACAGGGACGGGACGAAAAACTGTTTTTT
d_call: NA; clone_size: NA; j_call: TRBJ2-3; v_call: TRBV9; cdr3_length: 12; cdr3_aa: CASSVDRHTQYF; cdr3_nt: TGTGCCAGCAGCGTAGACCGGCATACGCAGTATTTT
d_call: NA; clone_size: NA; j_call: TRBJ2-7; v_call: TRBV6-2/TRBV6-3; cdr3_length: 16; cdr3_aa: CASSYQRWGVSYEQYF; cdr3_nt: TGTGCCAGCAGTTACCAACGGTGGGGGGTCTCCTACGAGCAGTACTTC
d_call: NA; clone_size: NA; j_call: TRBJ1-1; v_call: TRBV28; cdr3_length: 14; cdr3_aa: CASSLEGSVTEAFF; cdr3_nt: TGTGCCAGCAGTTTAGAGGGATCGGTCACTGAAGCTTTCTTT
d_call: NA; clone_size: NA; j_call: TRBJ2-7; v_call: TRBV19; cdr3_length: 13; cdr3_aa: CASSITINYEQYF; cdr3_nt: TGTGCCAGTAGTATCACGATTAACTACGAGCAGTACTTC
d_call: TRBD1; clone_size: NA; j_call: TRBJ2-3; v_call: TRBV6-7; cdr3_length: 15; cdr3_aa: CASSSPRQGTDTQYF; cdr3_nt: TGTGCCAGCAGTTCCCCTAGACAGGGAACAGATACGCAGTATTTT
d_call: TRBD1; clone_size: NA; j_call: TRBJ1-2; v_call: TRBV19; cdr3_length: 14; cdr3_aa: CASIQTGSNYGYTF; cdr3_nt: TGTGCCAGTATTCAGACAGGGTCTAACTATGGCTACACCTTC